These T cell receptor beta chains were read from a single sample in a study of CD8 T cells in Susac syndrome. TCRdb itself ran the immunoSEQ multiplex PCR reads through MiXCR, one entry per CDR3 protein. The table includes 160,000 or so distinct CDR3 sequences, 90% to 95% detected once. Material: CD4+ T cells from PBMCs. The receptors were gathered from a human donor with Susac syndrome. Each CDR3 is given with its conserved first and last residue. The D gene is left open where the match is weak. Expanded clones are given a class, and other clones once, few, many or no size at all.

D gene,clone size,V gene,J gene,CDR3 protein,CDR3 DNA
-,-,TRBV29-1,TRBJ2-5,CSVAPSPRGGKQETQYF,TGCAGCGTTGCTCCCTCCCCCAGGGGTGGTAAGCAAGAGACCCAGTACTTC
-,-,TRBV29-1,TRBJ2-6,CSVSGLSGANVLTF,TGCAGCGTTTCAGGGTTGTCTGGGGCCAACGTCCTGACTTTC
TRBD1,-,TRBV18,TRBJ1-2,CASSLNRGSGYTF,TGTGCCAGCTCATTAAACAGGGGAAGTGGCTACACCTTC
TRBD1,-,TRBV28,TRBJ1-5,CASSYGQGGNQPQHF,TGTGCCAGCAGTTACGGACAGGGAGGCAATCAGCCCCAGCATTTT
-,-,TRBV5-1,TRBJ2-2,CASSLEQGSNTGELFF,TGCGCCAGCAGCTTGGAGCAGGGCTCGAACACCGGGGAGCTGTTTTTT
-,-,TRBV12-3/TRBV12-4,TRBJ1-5,CASSRDGGHQPQHF,TGTGCCAGCAGCAGGGACGGAGGGCATCAGCCCCAGCATTTT
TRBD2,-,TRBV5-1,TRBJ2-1,CASSPVGAGGRNEQFF,TGCGCCAGCAGCCCGGTCGGGGCGGGGGGTCGGAATGAGCAGTTCTTC
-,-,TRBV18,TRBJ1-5,CASSPSSNQPQHF,TGTGCCAGCTCACCAAGTAGCAATCAGCCCCAGCATTTT
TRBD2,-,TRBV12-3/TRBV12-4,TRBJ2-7,CASSLRRGDAEQYF,TGTGCCAGCAGTTTGCGGCGGGGGGACGCCGAGCAGTACTTC
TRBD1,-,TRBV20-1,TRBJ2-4,CSATKQGARNIQYF,TGCAGTGCCACGAAACAGGGGGCTCGAAACATTCAGTACTTC
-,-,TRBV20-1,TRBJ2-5,CSARDRGKRETQYF,TGCAGTGCTAGAGATCGAGGGAAAAGAGAGACCCAGTACTTC
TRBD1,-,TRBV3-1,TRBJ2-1,CASRDRDRNEQFF,TGTGCCTCCCGGGACAGGGATAGGAATGAGCAGTTCTTC
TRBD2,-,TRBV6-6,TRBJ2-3,CASSTSGGSTDTQYF,TGTGCCAGCAGCACCTCGGGGGGAAGCACAGATACGCAGTATTTT
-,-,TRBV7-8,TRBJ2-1,CASSPLQGGEQFF,TGTGCCAGCAGCCCCCTCCAGGGGGGTGAGCAGTTCTTC
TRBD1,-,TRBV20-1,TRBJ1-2,CSARDRGQGANGYTF,TGCAGTGCTAGAGATAGGGGACAGGGGGCGAATGGCTACACCTTC
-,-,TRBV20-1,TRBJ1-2,CSARPPGTPYGYTF,TGCAGTGCTAGACCTCCCGGGACACCATATGGCTACACCTTC
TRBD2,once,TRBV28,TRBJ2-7,CASKTSVSYEQYF,TGTGCCAGCAAGACTAGCGTGAGCTACGAGCAGTACTTC
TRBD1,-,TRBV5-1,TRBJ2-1,CASSKDRGPRSEQFF,TGCGCCAGCAGCAAGGACAGGGGGCCCAGGAGCGAGCAGTTCTTC
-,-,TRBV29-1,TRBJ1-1,CSVGAQGARKAFF,TGCAGCGTTGGAGCCCAGGGTGCTCGAAAAGCTTTCTTT
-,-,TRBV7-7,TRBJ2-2,CASTSMAGGELFF,TGTGCCAGCACCTCCATGGCGGGCGGGGAGCTGTTTTTT
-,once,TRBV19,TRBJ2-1,CASSIVGAGSNEQFF,TGTGCCAGTAGTATAGTAGGGGCAGGGTCAAATGAGCAGTTCTTC
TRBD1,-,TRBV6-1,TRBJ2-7,CASVDRGSYEQYF,TGTGCCAGCGTCGACAGGGGGTCCTACGAGCAGTACTTC
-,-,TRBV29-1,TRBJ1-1,CSVDRGTTMNTEAFF,TGCAGCGTTGATCGTGGCACGACTATGAACACTGAAGCTTTCTTT
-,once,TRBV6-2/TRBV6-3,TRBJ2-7,CASSYRNRISYEQYF,TGTGCCAGCAGTTACCGGAACAGAATTTCCTACGAGCAGTACTTC
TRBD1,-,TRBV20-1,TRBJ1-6,CSAIQGASYNSPLHF,TGCAGTGCTATCCAGGGGGCATCCTATAATTCACCCCTCCACTTT
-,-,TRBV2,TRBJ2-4,CASRLRDNVGKNIQYF,TGTGCCAGCAGGCTCCGGGACAACGTAGGGAAAAACATTCAGTACTTC
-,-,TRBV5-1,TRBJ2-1,CASSMDALGEQFF,TGCGCCAGCAGCATGGACGCCTTGGGTGAGCAGTTCTTC